These 17 T cell receptor beta chains came from one sample sequenced in a study of T cells in Graves' hyperthyroidism and ophthalmopathy. RNA transcripts yielded amplified TCR beta CDR3 regions. The HTBI set primed first-round TCR CDR3 RT-PCR. MiXCR, applied by TCRdb to the multiplex PCR reads, yields one record per CDR3 protein. The sample has around 760,000 distinct CDR3 sequences; roughly a third are singletons. The sample consisted of blood. These receptors all come from a woman aged 40 to 55 with Graves' hyperthyroidism.

This clonotype was detected only a few times. The chain recombines TRBV7-9 with TRBJ1-6; D is undetermined. V lost 6 bases, J lost 5 bases, and 14 bases lay in between. The CDR3 has 15 residues. Looked up from germline, CDR1 is SEHNR and CDR2 is FQNEAQ (reference sequence). This CDR3 is CASSLSRSNNSPLHF. CDR3 coding DNA: TGTGCCAGCAGTTTATCGAGGTCAAATAATTCACCCCTCCACTTT.

The genes are TRBV20-1 and TRBJ1-4; the D gene is possibly TRBD1 (6 bases). V was cut by 3 bases and J by 6 bases, with 14 bases left in between. Germline CDR1 and CDR2: DFQATT and SNEGSKA (reference sequence). The CDR3 has 14 residues. This CDR3 reads CSASLIAGDEKLFF. The CDR3 coding sequence is TGCAGTGCTAGTTTGATCGCAGGGGATGAAAAACTGTTTTTT.

This clonotype was detected ten times or more. The rearrangement uses TRBV6-5 and TRBJ1-2; a weak D match, TRBD1 (6 bases). Deletions cut 2 bases from V and 8 bases from J, with 12 bases between. The CDR3 is 13 residues long. Germline V gene sequence: CDR1 MNHEY, CDR2 SVGAGI. In DNA form, the CDR3 reads TGTGCCAGCAGTTACGACGGGGGGCGAGGCTACACCTTC. As protein: CASSYDGGRGYTF.

This clonotype was seen many times. The chain couples TRBV7-8 to TRBJ1-1, with a tentative D call TRBD1 (6 bases). The CDR3 length is 14 residues. With 10 bases removed from V and 2 bases from J, the gap between germline ends came to 17 bases. Germline V gives CDR1 SGHVS, CDR2 FQNEAQ. CDR3 region: CATKDSSVNTEAFF. CDR3 in DNA: TGTGCCACAAAGGACAGTTCTGTTAACACTGAAGCTTTCTTT.

This clonotype was detected only a few times. The chain couples TRBV7-2 to TRBJ2-5, with D possibly TRBD2 on 5 matching bases. Germline V lookup: CDR1 SGHTA, CDR2 FQGNSA. This CDR3 is built from 14 residues. V gave up 2 bases and J gave up 3 bases, with 10 bases separating them. The CDR3 loop is CASSLWTGEETQYF. The CDR3 coding sequence is TGTGCCAGCAGCTTATGGACCGGGGAAGAGACCCAGTACTTC.

This clonotype was counted a few times. The V and J genes are TRBV6-6 and TRBJ1-5; 11 nucleotides line up with TRBD1. Germline V lookup: CDR1 MNHNY, CDR2 SVGAGI (reference sequence). V was clipped by 6 bases and J by 7 bases; unmatched bases: 5. This CDR3 is 14 amino acids long. CDR3 amino acids: CASRLGQGAQPQHF. The CDR3 nucleotides read TGTGCCAGCAGACTTGGACAGGGGGCACAGCCCCAGCATTTT.

The V and J genes are TRBV12-3 or TRBV12-4 and TRBJ2-3; D gene uncertain. V was trimmed by 6 bases and J by 0 bases, leaving 10 bases between them. The CDR3 sequence is 14 residues long. CDR3 bases: TGTGCCAGCAGAGGCCAGCGTAGCACAGATACGCAGTATTTT. Encoded protein: CASRGQRSTDTQYF.

There are many counts of this clonotype. This chain joins TRBV7-2 and TRBJ2-7; TRBD2 matches at 7 bases. The CDR3 is 11 amino acids. Germline CDR1 is SGHTA and CDR2 is FQGNSA. J was trimmed by 11 bases and V by 5 bases; bases with no gene match: 6. The CDR3 coding sequence is TGTGCCAGCAGCGGCGGCGGGACTAAGTACTTC. Protein sequence: CASSGGGTKYF. Full variable domain (missing parts from reference TRBV7-2 and TRBJ2-7): GAGVSQSPSNKVTEKGKDVELRCDPISGHTALYWYRQSLGQGLEFLIYFQGNSAPDKSGLPSDRFSAERTGGSVSTLTIQRTQQEDSAVYLCASSGGGTKYFGPGTRLTVT.

J is TRBJ1-5 and V is TRBV6-1; D not resolved. Trimming stripped 7 bases from V and 0 bases from J, with 16 bases between. Germline CDR1 reads MNHNS; CDR2 reads SASEGT. The CDR3 covers 16 residues. CDR3 bases: TGTGCCAGCACCAGGTTCAGAGATAATAGCAATCAGCCCCAGCATTTT. Amino acid sequence: CASTRFRDNSNQPQHF.

This clonotype was seen repeatedly, ten times or more. This chain links TRBV7-2 with TRBJ2-7; D not resolved. The V end was cut by 1 base, the J end by 3 bases, with 10 bases between. There are 14 residues in the CDR3. The germline CDR1 and CDR2 sequences are SGHTA and FQGNSA. Here the CDR3 DNA reads TGTGCCAGCAGCTTAGATACCCCATTCTACGAGCAGTACTTC. Encoded protein: CASSLDTPFYEQYF.

This clonotype was seen more than once but under ten times. The chain couples TRBV20-1 to TRBJ2-7; 8 nucleotides match TRBD2. V lost 1 base and J lost 7; bases outside the gene matches: 9. This CDR3 region has 14 residues. The germline V gene has CDR1 DFQATT and CDR2 SNEGSKA (reference sequence). CDR3 nucleotide sequence: TGCAGTGCTAGAGGTAGCGGGGCCCTTAGTGAGCAGTACTTC. Encoded protein: CSARGSGALSEQYF.

The table lists this clonotype with many counts. The chain has TRBV10-3 and TRBJ1-6; D gene unclear. V lost 4 bases to trimming and J lost 7 bases, with 14 bases between them. The CDR3 extends over 15 amino acids. Germline V gene sequence: CDR1 ENHRY, CDR2 SYGVKD. This chain's CDR3 is CAISVAGNGNSPLHF. CDR3 sequence (DNA): TGTGCCATCAGTGTAGCGGGAAACGGGAATTCACCCCTCCACTTT.

This clonotype was counted many times. The chain combines TRBV7-2 with TRBJ1-6, with 9 bases lining up with TRBD1. The CDR3 runs 14 residues. V lost 6 bases to trimming and J lost 10 bases; unmatched junction nucleotides: 7. Germline V gene lookup returns CDR1 SGHTA and CDR2 FQGNSA. CDR3 nucleotides: TGTGCCAGCAGTCAACAGGGGGCAGCGTCACCCCTCCACTTT. Amino acid sequence: CASSQQGAASPLHF. Variable domain in full (rest from reference TRBV7-2 and TRBJ1-6): GAGVSQSPSNKVTEKGKDVELRCDPISGHTALYWYRQSLGQGLEFLIYFQGNSAPDKSGLPSDRFSAERTGGSVSTLTIQRTQQEDSAVYLCASSQQGAASPLHFGNGTRLTVT.

The rearrangement joins TRBV4-3 to TRBJ1-2, with D possibly matching TRBD1 (6 bases). V was pared by 1 base and J by 4 bases, with 13 bases between. Looked up from germline, CDR1 is LGHNA and CDR2 is YSLEER. CDR3 length equals 15 residues. The CDR3 reads CASSQVGGGSYGYTF. CDR3 in DNA: TGCGCCAGCAGCCAAGTCGGGGGGGGCAGCTATGGCTACACCTTC.

V and J are TRBV10-3 and TRBJ1-5; weak D call: TRBD1 (6 bases). Germline V CDR1 and CDR2: ENHRY, SYGVKD. CDR3 length: 15 amino acids. V was cut by 4 bases and J by 4 bases, with 14 bases left in between. CDR3 in amino acids: CAISGGDNRNQPQHF. As DNA, the CDR3 is TGTGCCATCAGTGGGGGGGACAACCGGAATCAGCCCCAGCATTTT.

This clonotype has more than one count but fewer than ten. V gene TRBV20-1 combines with J gene TRBJ2-7; a weak D match, TRBD2 (5 bases). Trimming removed 5 bases from V and 4 bases from J, with 21 bases in between. Per the germline V gene, CDR1 is DFQATT and CDR2 is SNEGSKA (reference sequence). This CDR3 is 15 amino acids long. The CDR3 region is CSAARDPDLSYEQYF. The DNA of the CDR3 is TGCAGTGCTGCTCGGGATCCCGATTTGTCGTACGAGCAGTACTTC.

As concerns this clonotype: Mismatch with germline at one junction end may stem from a read error. The rearrangement uses TRBV7-1 and TRBJ1-2, with TRBD1 matching over 12 bases. TRBV7-1 is sorted into the ORF group, with uncertain function. CDR3 length: 19 residues. The CDR3 DNA reads as TGTGCCAGCAGGTCAGCCGGGACAGGGGGCGCGAAGGGCAGCTATGGCTACACCTTC. Translation gives CASRSAGTGGAKGSYGYTF.